This T cell receptor (beta chain) is from a study of T-cell reconstitution after alpha-beta-depleted transplantation in children. Germline loops: CDR1 SGHRS, CDR2 YFSETQ. This CDR3 region has 15 residues. The sample holds a few counts of this clonotype. One base away lies a much larger clone, so this may be a sequencing read error. The TCRbeta library incorporated unique molecular identifiers. A single record per CDR3 protein comes from TCRdb applying MiXCR to the PCR reads. Altogether 440,000 or so distinct CDR3 sequences are present, around two fifths being singletons, with the ten largest covering under 35%.

Sequencing was performed on PBMCs, taken before TCRalphabeta/CD19-depleted stem cell transplant. The TCR originated in a girl aged 2 to 9 with aplastic anemia, due to receive a stem cell transplant. V and J are TRBV5-1 and TRBJ1-2, with 7 bases fitting TRBD1. CDR3 protein: CASSLETGRINGYAF. CDR3 nucleotides: TGCGCCAGCAGCTTGGAGACAGGGAGGATAAATGGCTACGCCTTC.